These 15 T cell receptor beta chains share one sample of origin, sequenced in a study of CD8 T cells in ankylosing spondylitis. TCRdb recomputed calls from the 5' RACE reads with MiXCR, one row per CDR3 protein. This sample has about 25,000 distinct CDR3 sequences, with 2.5% to 3% found just once. Sequenced: blood, either unsorted or a sorted T cell fraction (not recorded which). Every receptor here comes from a female donor with ankylosing spondylitis or in good health (not recorded which).

This clonotype was counted at least ten times. The genes are TRBV9 and TRBJ2-5, with D perhaps TRBD1 or TRBD2 (5 bases each). This CDR3 comprises 15 residues. CDR1 SGDLS and CDR2 YYNGEE come from the germline V gene. V shed 0 bases and J shed 5 bases, with 14 bases lying between them. The CDR3 DNA reads as TGTGCCAGCAGCGTAGGGACCGGGGCGATGGAGACCCAGTACTTC. Protein product: CASSVGTGAMETQYF.

There are many counts of this clonotype. The chain employs TRBV9 and TRBJ2-1; the D gene is possibly TRBD2 (5 bases). V was pared by 0 bases and J by 1 base, with 29 bases between. The germline CDR1 and CDR2 sequences are SGDLS and YYNGEE. CDR3 length: 22 residues. The CDR3 DNA follows: TGTGCCAGCAGCGTAGAGCCCTTCGGGCTCGTGGGAGAACGAGATTCCTACAATGAGCAGTTCTTC. Translated: CASSVEPFGLVGERDSYNEQFF.

At least ten counts were recorded for this clonotype. The chain combines TRBV9 with TRBJ1-3; perhaps TRBD1 as D (5 bases). Germline CDR1 reads SGDLS; CDR2 reads YYNGEE. V shed 4 bases and J shed 4 bases, with 18 bases lying between them. The CDR3 totals 16 residues. The CDR3 protein is CASSRDRGSAGNTIYF. CDR3 nucleotide sequence: TGTGCCAGCAGCCGGGACCGAGGGTCCGCCGGAAACACCATATATTTT.

This clonotype has at least ten counts. The rearrangement uses TRBV9 and TRBJ2-5; 8 bases map to TRBD1. Germline CDR1 is SGDLS and CDR2 is YYNGEE. V lost 4 bases and J lost 5; bases outside the gene matches: 7. This CDR3 is built from 14 residues. In DNA form, the CDR3 reads TGTGCCAGCAGCTCTGGACAGGGTTGGGAGACCCAGTACTTC. Its translation: CASSSGQGWETQYF.

The chain couples TRBV9 to TRBJ2-5; D ambiguous. CDR1 and CDR2 (germline): SGDLS, YYNGEE. V lost 3 bases and J 7 bases, leaving 13 bases between the germline ends. The CDR3 has 13 amino acids. The CDR3 loop reads CASSAQPRATQYF. The CDR3 region has the DNA TGTGCCAGCAGCGCCCAACCTCGGGCGACCCAGTACTTC. Full variable domain (rest looked up from reference TRBV9 and TRBJ2-5): DSGVTQTPKHLITATGQRVTLRCSPRSGDLSVYWYQQSLDQGLQFLIQYYNGEERAKGNILERFSAQQFPDLHSELNLSSLELGDSALYFCASSAQPRATQYFGPGTRLLVL.

Worth noting for this clonotype: A clone one base away is much larger, so this may be a read error. The gene calls are TRBV9 and TRBJ2-1; perhaps TRBD2 as D (7 bases). The CDR3 sequence is 11 residues long. Germline CDR1 SGDLS, CDR2 YYNGEE. The CDR3 nucleotides are TGTGCCAGCAGCGTCGGGGGGCCCCAGCTCTTC. Its translation is CASSVGGPQLF.

This clonotype showed up many times. J is TRBJ2-2 and V is TRBV9; D gene ambiguous. This CDR3 contains 18 residues. Looked up from germline, CDR1 is SGDLS and CDR2 is YYNGEE. V was trimmed by 0 bases and J by 0 bases, leaving 15 bases between them. CDR3: CASSVELHTTPNTGELFF. In DNA form, the CDR3 reads TGTGCCAGCAGCGTAGAGTTGCACACCACCCCGAACACCGGGGAGCTGTTTTTT.

This clonotype has at least ten counts. V and J are TRBV9 and TRBJ1-2, with TRBD1 identical over 7 bases. This CDR3 spans 15 amino acids. With V trimmed by 4 bases and J by 0 bases, 6 bases remained unmatched. Germline V gene data show CDR1 as SGDLS and CDR2 as YYNGEE. DNA of the CDR3: TGTGCCAGCAGCCAGGGGGGCGTCGCTAACTATGGCTACACCTTC. This sequence encodes CASSQGGVANYGYTF.

This clonotype was seen only a few times. The chain recombines TRBV9 with TRBJ2-1; D may be TRBD2 (5 bases). The V end was cut by 0 bases, the J end by 2 bases, with 12 bases between. This CDR3 spans 16 amino acids. Germline V lookup: CDR1 SGDLS, CDR2 YYNGEE. The CDR3 reads CASSVVSSGPYNEQFF. The CDR3 nucleotides are TGTGCCAGCAGCGTAGTCTCGAGCGGCCCCTACAATGAGCAGTTCTTC.

In its sample, this clonotype is medium-sized. The chain has TRBV9 and TRBJ1-6, with D uncertain. V gave up 2 bases and J gave up 7 bases, with 7 bases separating them. Germline lookup yields CDR1 SGDLS and CDR2 YYNGEE. This CDR3 is 13 amino acids long. The CDR3 coding sequence is TGTGCCAGCAGCGTGACGGAAAATTCACCCCTCCACTTT. It codes for CASSVTENSPLHF.

This clonotype was observed at least ten times. This sequence joins TRBV9 and TRBJ2-1; 12 bases line up with TRBD1. Trimming cost V 3 bases and J 8 bases; bases outside gene matches: 9. CDR3 length equals 16 residues. Germline V gives CDR1 SGDLS, CDR2 YYNGEE. For the CDR3, the DNA is TGTGCCAGCAGCGGATCGGGACAGGGGGCCTGGGATGAGCAGTTCTTC. It encodes CASSGSGQGAWDEQFF.

In this sample, this clonotype turned up many times. The rearrangement links TRBV9 to TRBJ2-7, with D possibly TRBD1 on 6 matching bases. This CDR3 contains 14 residues. Germline assignment: CDR1 SGDLS and CDR2 YYNGEE. V was pared by 0 bases and J by 2 bases, with 9 bases between. The CDR3 loop is CASSVGQETYEQYF. In DNA, the CDR3 is TGTGCCAGCAGCGTAGGACAGGAGACCTACGAGCAGTACTTC. The whole variable domain, filled in from reference TRBV9 and TRBJ2-7, reads DSGVTQTPKHLITATGQRVTLRCSPRSGDLSVYWYQQSLDQGLQFLIQYYNGEERAKGNILERFSAQQFPDLHSELNLSSLELGDSALYFCASSVGQETYEQYFGPGTRLTVT.

This clonotype was found many times. The CDR3 DNA is TGTGCCAGCGGTCGGGGCTCTGGGGCCAACGTCCTGACTTTC. It specifies CASGRGSGANVLTF. This chain joins TRBV9 and TRBJ2-6, with D maybe TRBD2 (5 bases). Germline CDR1 and CDR2: SGDLS and YYNGEE. Trimming took 7 bases from V and 0 from J, leaving 8 bases between them. This CDR3 has 14 amino acids.

This clonotype was observed at least ten times. The rearrangement joins TRBV9 to TRBJ2-1, with 10 bases identical to TRBD1. Looked up from germline, CDR1 is SGDLS and CDR2 is YYNGEE. V lost 3 bases and J lost 3; bases outside the gene matches: 3. The CDR3 is made up of 15 amino acids. CDR3 in DNA: TGTGCCAGCAGCGCAGGACAGGGGGTCTACAATGAGCAGTTCTTC. Translated, it gives CASSAGQGVYNEQFF.

This clonotype occurred many times. One end of the junction varies from germline; a read error may be responsible. The chain joins TRBV9 to TRBJ2-3; 7 positions match TRBD2. From germline, CDR1 is SGDLS and CDR2 YYNGEE. The CDR3 has 15 residues. The CDR3 DNA sequence: TGTGCCAGCAACGTAGCGGGTCTAAACACAGATACGCAGTATTTT. This encodes CASNVAGLNTDTQYF.